Following are 21 T cell receptor beta chains from one sample sequenced in a study of blood T cell repertoires in COVID-19. TCRdb's table, derived via immunoSEQ multiplex PCR, lists solely in-frame clones and lacks some. The repertoire holds under 200,000 clones, about 85% seen once, with about 22% in the top ten. The specimen sequenced was PBMCs or T cells enriched from blood (not recorded which). All receptors derive from a woman between 40 and 50 years old in a cohort exposed to, infected with or recovered from COVID-19 (not recorded which).

The chain joins TRBV11-3 to TRBJ1-1, with D uncertain. Looked up from germline, CDR1 is SGHNT and CDR2 is YENEEA. Trimming took 4 bases from V and 1 from J, leaving 16 bases between them. The CDR3 contains 16 residues. The CDR3 DNA is TGTGCCAGCAGCTCCCCGTCGACTTTCGGGAACACTGAAGCTTTCTTT. Its translation: CASSSPSTFGNTEAFF.

This clone was detected only once. V is TRBV3-1 (or the pseudogene TRBV3-2) and J is TRBJ1-5; 7 positions agree with TRBD1. The V gene's germline CDR1 is LGHDT and CDR2 YNNKEL (reference sequence). CDR3 size: 15 residues. After removal of 5 bases from V and 2 bases from J, the junction contained 6 bases not matched to a gene. Written as DNA, the CDR3 is TGTGCCAGCAGCAGAGAGGGACAGCGCAATCAGCCCCAGCATTTT. Amino acid sequence: CASSREGQRNQPQHF.

V is TRBV7-9 and J is TRBJ2-2, with 8 nucleotides matching TRBD1. Germline V gene sequence: CDR1 SEHNR, CDR2 FQNEAQ (reference sequence). The ends lost 4 bases at V and 4 bases at J; junction bases unmatched: 8. The CDR3 sequence is 16 residues long. The CDR3, as DNA: TGTGCCAGCAGCTCCGACAGGGGAGTAGGCACCGGGGAGCTGTTTTTT. Translation gives CASSSDRGVGTGELFF.

This clone was found once. The gene calls are TRBV5-1 and TRBJ1-1; D is possibly TRBD1 (5 bases). The CDR3 spans 17 residues. V was trimmed by 4 bases and J by 2 bases, leaving 21 bases between them. Looked up from germline, CDR1 is SGHRS and CDR2 is YFSETQ. The CDR3 spells CASSLGPSTAPNTEAFF. In DNA, the CDR3 is TGCGCCAGCAGCCTAGGCCCCTCGACAGCCCCAAACACTGAAGCTTTCTTT.

V and J are TRBV7-9 and TRBJ2-1; 10 nucleotides agree with TRBD2. Germline assignment: CDR1 SEHNR and CDR2 FQNEAQ (reference sequence). The CDR3 contains 18 residues. Trimming took 4 bases from V and 4 from J; bases not matched to a gene: 13. The CDR3 loop reads CASSWDFTGLASYNEQFF. In DNA form, the CDR3 reads TGTGCCAGCAGCTGGGACTTTACGGGACTAGCGTCATACAATGAGCAGTTCTTC.

The rearrangement links TRBV29-1 to TRBJ2-1, with D possibly being TRBD1 (6 bases). Germline V gene sequence: CDR1 SQVTM, CDR2 ANQGSEA. CDR3 length equals 12 residues. V lost 0 bases and J 10 bases, leaving 10 bases between the germline ends. CDR3: CSVEEGGREQFF. CDR3 coding DNA: TGCAGCGTTGAAGAAGGGGGACGGGAGCAGTTCTTC.

This clone has a handful of counts. The chain is built from TRBV29-1 and TRBJ1-5; no clear D. Per germline, CDR1 SQVTM and CDR2 ANQGSEA. V lost 4 bases and J 2 bases, leaving 9 bases between the germline ends. This CDR3 comprises 13 residues. The chain's CDR3 is CSVGGAGNQPQHF. The CDR3 DNA follows: TGCAGCGTTGGGGGAGCCGGCAATCAGCCCCAGCATTTT.

The rearrangement uses TRBV7-9 and TRBJ1-2; a weak D match, TRBD1 (6 bases). Germline-derived CDR1 and CDR2 are SEHNR and FQNEAQ (reference sequence). The CDR3 runs to 17 residues. V lost 5 bases and J 0 bases, leaving 19 bases between the germline ends. The CDR3 loop reads CASSHNRGAGTNYGYTF. The DNA of the CDR3 is TGTGCCAGCAGCCACAACCGGGGGGCAGGGACTAACTATGGCTACACCTTC. Together with reference TRBV7-9 and TRBJ1-2, the CDR3 gives the full variable domain: DTGVSQNPRHKITKRGQNVTFRCDPISEHNRLYWYRQTLGQGPEFLTYFQNEAQLEKSRLLSDRFSAERPKGSFSTLEIQRTEQGDSAMYLCASSHNRGAGTNYGYTFGSGTRLTVV.

The V and J genes are TRBV3-1 (or the pseudogene TRBV3-2) and TRBJ1-1; D is unresolved. The CDR3 consists of 14 residues. The germline V and J ends were trimmed by 1 base and 5 bases, with 11 bases remaining between them. Germline assignment: CDR1 LGHDT and CDR2 YNNKEL (reference sequence). As DNA, the CDR3 is TGTGCCAGCAGCCAAGTCGAGGGTGGGACTGAAGCTTTCTTT. It is translated as CASSQVEGGTEAFF.

This rearrangement joins TRBV12-5 to TRBJ1-5; D unresolved. There are 14 residues in the CDR3. The germline CDR1 and CDR2 sequences are LGHNT and FRNRAP. Between the trimmed V and J ends, which lost 6 bases and 1 base, there was a span of 10 bases. DNA for the CDR3: TGTGCTAGTGGCCAGGCCGTGAGCAATCAGCCCCAGCATTTT. Its translation is CASGQAVSNQPQHF.

The V call is TRBV5-6, the J call TRBJ2-5, with a tentative D call TRBD1 (6 bases). Germline V gene data show CDR1 as SGHDT and CDR2 as YYEEEE. This CDR3 spans 14 amino acids. Trimming shortened V by 0 bases and J by 3 bases, and 9 bases separated the two germline ends. CDR3 sequence: CASSLAWTEETQYF. The DNA of the CDR3 is TGTGCCAGCAGCTTGGCCTGGACAGAAGAGACCCAGTACTTC.

The rearrangement links TRBV2 to TRBJ2-2; 12 bases are shared with TRBD2. Germline assignment: CDR1 SNHLY and CDR2 FYNNEI. Trimming removed 6 bases from V and 4 bases from J; junction bases left unmatched: 3. CDR3 length equals 15 residues. Here the CDR3 DNA reads TGTGCCAGCAGGTGGACTAGCGGGACCACCGGGGAGCTGTTTTTT. Protein product: CASRWTSGTTGELFF.

The V and J genes are TRBV6-4 and TRBJ2-3, with a possible D match to TRBD2 (7 bases). This CDR3 has 15 amino acids. Trimming stripped 3 bases from V and 6 bases from J, with 16 bases between. CDR1 is MRHNA and CDR2 is SNTAGT in the germline V gene. The CDR3 spells CASSEAGEGLDTQYF. CDR3 sequence (DNA): TGTGCCAGCAGTGAGGCAGGGGAGGGTTTGGATACGCAGTATTTT.

The chain carries TRBV12-3 or TRBV12-4 and TRBJ1-1, with D possibly being TRBD1 (5 bases). V lost 3 bases and J lost 2, with 7 bases in between. This CDR3 comprises 13 residues. CDR3 loop: CASSFQGNTEAFF. For the CDR3, the DNA is TGTGCCAGCAGTTTTCAGGGTAACACTGAAGCTTTCTTT.

V gene TRBV27 combines with J gene TRBJ1-1; no clear D. V lost 6 bases to trimming and J lost 0 bases, with 11 bases between them. This CDR3 contains 14 residues. Germline V gene sequence: CDR1 MNHEY, CDR2 SMNVEV (reference sequence). The CDR3 DNA is TGTGCCAGCAGAGTTGGCAGCGTGAACACTGAAGCTTTCTTT. Translation: CASRVGSVNTEAFF.

This sequence joins TRBV28 and TRBJ1-5, with D possibly being TRBD1 (5 bases). The ends were cut back, 5 bases at V and 3 bases at J, with 11 bases in the middle. Germline CDR1 and CDR2: MDHEN and SYDVKM. This CDR3 is 14 amino acids long. The CDR3 is CASSATGSNQPQHF. The DNA for the CDR3 is TGTGCCAGCAGTGCCACAGGTTCCAATCAGCCCCAGCATTTT.

This clone was counted a single time. The rearrangement uses TRBV5-6 and TRBJ2-7; 8 positions agree with TRBD1. J lost 3 bases, V lost 2 bases, and 4 bases had no gene match. This CDR3 is 14 amino acids long. Germline CDR1 is SGHDT and CDR2 is YYEEEE. CDR3 nucleotide sequence: TGTGCCAGCAGCTTTTTAACAGGGGGCTACGAGCAGTACTTC. It is translated as CASSFLTGGYEQYF.

The chain couples TRBV14 to TRBJ1-2; tentatively, D is TRBD1 (5 bases). There are 13 residues in the CDR3. V lost 4 bases, J lost 5 bases, and 11 bases lay in between. CDR1 and CDR2 from the germline V gene are SGHDN and FVKESK. CDR3 coding DNA: TGTGCCAGCAGCCTGGGACTGCAATATGGCTACACCTTC. As protein: CASSLGLQYGYTF. The whole variable domain, remainder taken from reference TRBV14 and TRBJ1-2, is EAGVTQFPSHSVIEKGQTVTLRCDPISGHDNLYWYRRVMGKEIKFLLHFVKESKQDESGMPNNRFLAERTGGTYSTLKVQPAELEDSGVYFCASSLGLQYGYTFGSGTRLTVV.

V is TRBV9 and J is TRBJ1-2; weak D call: TRBD1 (5 bases). The V end was cut by 3 bases, the J end by 2 bases, with 14 bases between. CDR3 size: 15 residues. Germline CDR1 reads SGDLS; CDR2 reads YYNGEE. The CDR3 DNA reads TGTGCCAGCAGCGACGGAACGACAGTAAACTATGGCTACACCTTC. Its protein is CASSDGTTVNYGYTF. The full variable domain, in which reference TRBV9 and TRBJ1-2 provide the parts outside the CDR3, is DSGVTQTPKHLITATGQRVTLRCSPRSGDLSVYWYQQSLDQGLQFLIQYYNGEERAKGNILERFSAQQFPDLHSELNLSSLELGDSALYFCASSDGTTVNYGYTFGSGTRLTVV.

This chain uses TRBV18 with TRBJ1-6, with D tentatively TRBD1 (5 bases). Trimming stripped 2 bases from V and 7 bases from J, with 21 bases between. The CDR3 length is 18 residues. Germline CDR1 and CDR2: KGHSH and LQKENI. The CDR3, as DNA: TGTGCCAGCTCACCAAGTATCAGCGGGGGGTCCGCGAATTCACCCCTCCACTTT. Residues: CASSPSISGGSANSPLHF.

J is TRBJ2-3 and V is TRBV5-1; a possible D gene is TRBD2 (6 bases). Per the germline V gene, CDR1 is SGHRS and CDR2 is YFSETQ. This CDR3 comprises 15 residues. Trimming removed 0 bases from V and 2 bases from J, with 10 bases in between. CDR3 bases: TGCGCCAGCAGCTTGGACGGGGGAAACACAGATACGCAGTATTTT. This gives the protein CASSLDGGNTDTQYF.